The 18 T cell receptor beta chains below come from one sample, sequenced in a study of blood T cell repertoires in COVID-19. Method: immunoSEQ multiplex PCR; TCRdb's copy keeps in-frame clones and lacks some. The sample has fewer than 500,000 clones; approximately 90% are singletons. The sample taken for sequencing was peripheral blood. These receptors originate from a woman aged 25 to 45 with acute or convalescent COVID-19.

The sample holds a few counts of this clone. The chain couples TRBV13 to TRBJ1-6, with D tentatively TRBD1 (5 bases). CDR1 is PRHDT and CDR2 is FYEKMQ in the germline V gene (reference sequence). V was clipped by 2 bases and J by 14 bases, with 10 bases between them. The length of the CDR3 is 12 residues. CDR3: CASSLSSRALHF. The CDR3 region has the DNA TGTGCCAGCAGCTTATCGTCCAGGGCCCTCCACTTT.

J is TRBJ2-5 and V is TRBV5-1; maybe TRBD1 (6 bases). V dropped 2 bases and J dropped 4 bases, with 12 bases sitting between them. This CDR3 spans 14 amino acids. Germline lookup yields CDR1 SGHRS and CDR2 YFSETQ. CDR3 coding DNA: TGCGCCAGCAGCTTTAACAGGGCGGGAGAGACCCAGTACTTC. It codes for CASSFNRAGETQYF.

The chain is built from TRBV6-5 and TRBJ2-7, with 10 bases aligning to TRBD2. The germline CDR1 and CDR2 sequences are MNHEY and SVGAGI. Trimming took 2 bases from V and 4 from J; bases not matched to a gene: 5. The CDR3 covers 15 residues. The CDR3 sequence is CASSYSGAGGYEQYF. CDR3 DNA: TGTGCCAGCAGTTACAGTGGAGCGGGGGGGTACGAGCAGTACTTC.

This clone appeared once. The CDR3 DNA follows: TGCGCCAGCAGCTGGGGGGACAGGGGGAACAAAGAGACCCAGTACTTC. Amino acids: CASSWGDRGNKETQYF. The gene calls are TRBV5-1 and TRBJ2-5; 11 bases match TRBD1. This CDR3 comprises 16 residues. Trimming at V came to 3 bases and at J to 3 bases, leaving 7 bases not matched to a gene. CDR1 SGHRS and CDR2 YFSETQ come from the germline V gene.

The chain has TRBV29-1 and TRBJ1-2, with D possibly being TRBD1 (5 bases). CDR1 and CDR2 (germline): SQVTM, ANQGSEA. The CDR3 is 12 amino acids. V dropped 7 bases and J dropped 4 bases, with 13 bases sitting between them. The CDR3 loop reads CSASKGPYGYTF. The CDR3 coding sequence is TGCAGCGCTAGTAAGGGGCCCTATGGCTACACCTTC.

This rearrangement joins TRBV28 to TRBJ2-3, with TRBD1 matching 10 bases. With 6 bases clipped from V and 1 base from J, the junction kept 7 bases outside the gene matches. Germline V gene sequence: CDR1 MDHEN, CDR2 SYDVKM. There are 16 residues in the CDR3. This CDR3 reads CASRLAGTGGTDTQYF. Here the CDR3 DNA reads TGTGCCAGCAGACTAGCCGGGACAGGGGGCACAGATACGCAGTATTTT.

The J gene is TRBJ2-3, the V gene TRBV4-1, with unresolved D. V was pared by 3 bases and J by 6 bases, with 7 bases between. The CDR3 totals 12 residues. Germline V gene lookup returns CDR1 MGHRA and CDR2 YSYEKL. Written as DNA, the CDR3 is TGCGCCAGCAGCCACCTCCGGGATACGCAGTATTTT. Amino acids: CASSHLRDTQYF.

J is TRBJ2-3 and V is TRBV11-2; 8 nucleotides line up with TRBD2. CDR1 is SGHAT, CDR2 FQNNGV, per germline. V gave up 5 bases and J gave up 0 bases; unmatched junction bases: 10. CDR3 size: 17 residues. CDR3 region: CASSLTRGGLSTDTQYF. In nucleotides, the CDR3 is TGTGCCAGCAGCCTCACCCGCGGGGGGCTAAGCACAGATACGCAGTATTTT.

In DNA, the CDR3 is TGTGCCAGTAGTAAACAGGGATACGATCAGCCCCAGCATTTT. Protein: CASSKQGYDQPQHF. The V call is TRBV19, the J call TRBJ1-5; tentative D call: TRBD1 (6 bases). Germline lookup yields CDR1 LNHDA and CDR2 SQIVND (reference sequence). The V and J ends lost 4 bases and 5 bases respectively, with 12 bases between them. There are 14 residues in the CDR3.

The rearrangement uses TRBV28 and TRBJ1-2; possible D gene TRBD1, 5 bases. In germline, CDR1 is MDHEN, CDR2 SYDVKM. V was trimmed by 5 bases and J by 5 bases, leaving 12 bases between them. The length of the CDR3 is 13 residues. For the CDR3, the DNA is TGTGCCAGCAGTCCCCGGGCAGGGTATGGCTACACCTTC. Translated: CASSPRAGYGYTF.

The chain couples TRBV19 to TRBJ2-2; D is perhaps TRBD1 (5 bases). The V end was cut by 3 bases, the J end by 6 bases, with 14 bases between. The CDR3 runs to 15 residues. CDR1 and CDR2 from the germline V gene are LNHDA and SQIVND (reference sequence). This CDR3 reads CASSIPERQSGELFF. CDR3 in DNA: TGTGCCAGTAGTATCCCCGAACGACAGTCCGGGGAGCTGTTTTTT.

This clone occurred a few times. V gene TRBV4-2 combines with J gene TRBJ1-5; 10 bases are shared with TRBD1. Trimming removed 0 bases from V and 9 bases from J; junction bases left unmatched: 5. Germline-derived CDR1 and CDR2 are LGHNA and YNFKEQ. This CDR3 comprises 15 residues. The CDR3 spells CASSQDGTGELPQHF. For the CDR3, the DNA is TGTGCCAGCAGCCAAGATGGGACAGGGGAGCTGCCCCAGCATTTT.

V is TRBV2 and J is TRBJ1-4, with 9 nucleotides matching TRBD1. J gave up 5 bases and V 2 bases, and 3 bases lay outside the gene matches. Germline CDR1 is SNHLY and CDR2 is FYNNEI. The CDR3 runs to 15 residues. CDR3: CASSEYGTGNEKLFF. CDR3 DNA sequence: TGTGCCAGCAGTGAATACGGGACAGGGAATGAAAAACTGTTTTTT.

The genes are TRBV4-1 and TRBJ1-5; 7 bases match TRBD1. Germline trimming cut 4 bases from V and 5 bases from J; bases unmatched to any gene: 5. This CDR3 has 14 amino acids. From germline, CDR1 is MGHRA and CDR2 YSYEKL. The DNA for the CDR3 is TGCGCCAGCAGCCGACAGGGCTTACATCAGCCCCAGCATTTT. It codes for CASSRQGLHQPQHF.

As DNA, the CDR3 is TGTGCCAGCAGACAGGGGGCGGGATATGGCTACACCTTC. As protein: CASRQGAGYGYTF. The V and J genes are TRBV6-6 and TRBJ1-2, with 9 bases identical to TRBD1. Germline loops: CDR1 MNHNY, CDR2 SVGAGI (reference sequence). J gave up 5 bases and V 6 bases, and 4 bases lay outside the gene matches. This CDR3 has 13 residues.

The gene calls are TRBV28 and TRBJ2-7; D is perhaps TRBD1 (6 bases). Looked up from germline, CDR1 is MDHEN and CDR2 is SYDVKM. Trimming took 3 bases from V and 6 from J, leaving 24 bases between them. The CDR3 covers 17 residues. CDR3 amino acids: CASSFSPQGMDLGEQYF. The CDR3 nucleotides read TGTGCCAGCAGTTTCTCCCCTCAGGGGATGGACCTGGGCGAGCAGTACTTC.

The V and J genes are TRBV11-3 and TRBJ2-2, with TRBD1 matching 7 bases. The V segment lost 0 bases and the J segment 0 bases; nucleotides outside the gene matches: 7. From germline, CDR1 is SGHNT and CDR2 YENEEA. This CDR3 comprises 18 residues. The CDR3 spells CASSLEFPGQSNTGELFF. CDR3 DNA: TGTGCCAGCAGCTTAGAGTTTCCGGGACAGTCGAACACCGGGGAGCTGTTTTTT.

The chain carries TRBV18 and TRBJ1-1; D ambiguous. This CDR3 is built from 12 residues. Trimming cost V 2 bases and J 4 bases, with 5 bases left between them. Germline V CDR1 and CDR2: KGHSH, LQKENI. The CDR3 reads CASSPGSTEAFF. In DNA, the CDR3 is TGTGCCAGCTCACCAGGGAGCACTGAAGCTTTCTTT.